This note documents a single T cell receptor beta chain sequence. No antigen is known for it. Base qualities are missing; no much larger clone stands one base away. This sample was included in a study of control samples from healthy donors and cancer patients (dated by TCRdb to 2018 to 2021). From the cysteine up to the phenylalanine, the CDR3 has a length of 14 residues. Only CDR3 DNA is held: 42 bases, read in frame from base 1. From the germline V gene, CDR1 is MDHEN and CDR2 is SYDVKM. The junction carries 13 bases between V and J, which are trimmed by 2 bases and 6 bases respectively. Library prep was done by the immunoSEQ multiplex PCR assay. This immuneACCESS table, as held by TCRdb, lists in-frame sequences with V and J called but not all clones. Of the missing ones, under half trace to an unresolved V gene in checked studies; the others have no known cause. The sample table lists some 150,000 clones, 96% of them with a count of one. The top ten clonotypes cover over 1% of the sample.

This chain joins TRBV28 to TRBJ1-2, and perhaps TRBD1 as D gene, on 6 matching bases. Sequencing was carried out using blood. The TCR comes from a woman aged 25 to 45 in good health. In nucleotide form, the sequence is TGTGCCAGCAGTTTAGTCTGGGGGCAAAATGGCTACACCTTC. Its coded protein is CASSLVWGQNGYTF.